One and the same sample provided the 5 T cell receptor beta chains below, sequenced in a study of identical twins. TCRdb ran MiXCR on the 5' RACE reads and lists one entry per CDR3 protein. This sample carries approximately 530,000 distinct CDR3 sequences, 20% to 25% of them seen once, and the ten largest clones take approximately 0.52%. This sample was also put to use in a study of yellow fever vaccine responses in identical twins.

Material: CD4+ T cells sorted from blood. The receptors originated from a young woman in good health.

This clonotype turned up a few times. The V and J genes are TRBV7-6 and TRBJ2-5; D not resolved. The length of the CDR3 is 15 residues. The V gene's germline CDR1 is SGHVS and CDR2 FNYEAQ. V shed 3 bases and J shed 2 bases, with 13 bases lying between them. Here the CDR3 reads CASSFDGGRQETQYF. CDR3 coding DNA: TGTGCCAGCAGCTTCGACGGTGGCCGACAAGAGACCCAGTACTTC.

This clonotype was seen more than once but under ten times. The chain links TRBV7-2 to TRBJ2-1, with D possibly being TRBD2 (5 bases). Deletions cut 1 base from V and 7 bases from J, with 11 bases between. Germline CDR1 and CDR2: SGHTA and FQGNSA. The CDR3 is 14 amino acids. The CDR3 sequence is CASSLEGGVNEQFF. The DNA of the CDR3 is TGTGCCAGCAGCTTAGAAGGAGGCGTTAATGAGCAGTTCTTC.

This clonotype was detected ten times or more. The chain employs TRBV24-1 and TRBJ2-2; tentative D call: TRBD2 (5 bases). V was shortened by 8 bases and J by 0 bases, with 9 bases between the two germline ends. The germline CDR1 and CDR2 sequences are KGHDR and SFDVKD. There are 14 residues in the CDR3. The chain's CDR3 is CATTGNTNTGELFF. Here the CDR3 DNA reads TGTGCCACCACCGGGAATACGAACACCGGGGAGCTGTTTTTT.

This sequence joins TRBV29-1 and TRBJ2-2; 8 bases fit TRBD1. The germline V gene encodes CDR1 SQVTM and CDR2 ANQGSEA. V lost 4 bases, J lost 6 bases, and 4 bases stayed unmatched. The CDR3 totals 13 residues. The CDR3 coding sequence is TGCAGCGTTGGGACAGGGTTTCCCGGGGAGCTGTTTTTT. Amino acids: CSVGTGFPGELFF.

The CDR3 DNA reads as TGCGCCAGCAGCCCTAGCGGGAGAGACTACAATGAGCAGTTCTTC. It codes for CASSPSGRDYNEQFF. The J gene is TRBJ2-1, the V gene TRBV5-1; 10 bases match TRBD2. The CDR3 extends over 15 amino acids. Unmatched junction bases numbered 4, after V lost 4 bases and J lost 3 bases. Per the germline V gene, CDR1 is SGHRS and CDR2 is YFSETQ.